This T cell receptor (beta chain) was documented in a study of OX40 agonist ivuxolimab in advanced cancers. Whole-study findings and limits: Antigen specificity was not determined for the expanded peripheral T cells.

Excluded were patients having autoimmune disease history or systemic immunosuppression. The timepoints at which blood was sampled were baseline, cycle 4 day 1, and cycle 7 day 1. Trimming at V came to 1 base and at J to 5 bases, leaving 9 bases not matched to a gene. The CDR3 runs 16 residues. Germline V CDR1 and CDR2: SGHRS, YFSETQ. Profiled with immunoSEQ multiplex PCR; TCRdb holds only in-frame clones, not every one. There are approximately 82,000 clones in the sample; around four fifths occur only once, and approximately 0.79% lies in the top ten. Turning to this clone: Antigen specificity is unknown.

The TCR comes from an adult with an advanced solid tumor such as melanoma, head and neck, liver or kidney cancer. The V and J genes are TRBV5-1 and TRBJ2-5, with 9 bases that match TRBD2. Sequenced material: CD4+ or CD8+ T cells sorted from blood, taken in a trial of the OX40 agonist ivuxolimab. In nucleotides, the CDR3 is TGCGCCAGCAGCTTGAGTGTAGCGGGGGTTTACGAGACCCAGTACTTC. This gives the protein CASSLSVAGVYETQYF.